The TCR beta chain described here comes from a study of blood T cells in healthy people across ages. Combining a sample-barcoded 5' primer with a J-beta primer mix, a second PCR ran for roughly 7 to 12 cycles. Each cDNA molecule, via a template-switch adaptor with 12 random nucleotides, was tagged. From the 5' RACE reads, TCRdb called clonotypes with MiXCR, one entry per CDR3 protein. The sample holds hundreds of thousands of distinct CDR3 sequences, roughly 58% seen once. Sample: blood. The sequence was collected from a man in his sixties in good health.

DNA for the CDR3: TGTGCCAGCAGCGAGGGGGGACAGGTCAATCAGCCCCAGCATTTT. This codes for CASSEGGQVNQPQHF. The V and J genes are TRBV9 and TRBJ1-5, with 8 bases identical to TRBD1. With V trimmed by 3 bases and J by 3 bases, 5 bases remained unmatched. Germline V gives CDR1 SGDLS, CDR2 YYNGEE. This CDR3 is built from 15 residues. The variable domain in full, with the rest retrieved from reference TRBV9 and TRBJ1-5, is DSGVTQTPKHLITATGQRVTLRCSPRSGDLSVYWYQQSLDQGLQFLIQYYNGEERAKGNILERFSAQQFPDLHSELNLSSLELGDSALYFCASSEGGQVNQPQHFGDGTRLSIL.